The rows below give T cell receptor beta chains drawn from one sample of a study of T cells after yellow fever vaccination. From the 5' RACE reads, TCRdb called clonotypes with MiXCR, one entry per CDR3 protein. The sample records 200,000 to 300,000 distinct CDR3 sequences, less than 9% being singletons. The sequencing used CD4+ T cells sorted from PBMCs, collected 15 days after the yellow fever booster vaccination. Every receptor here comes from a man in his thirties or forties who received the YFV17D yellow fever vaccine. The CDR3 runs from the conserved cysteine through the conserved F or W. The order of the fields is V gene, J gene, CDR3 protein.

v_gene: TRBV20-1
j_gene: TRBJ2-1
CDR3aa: CSASLWEVRYNEQFF

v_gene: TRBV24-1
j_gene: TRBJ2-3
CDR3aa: CATSDFTGGADTQYF

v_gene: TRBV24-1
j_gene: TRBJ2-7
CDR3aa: CATSSRGAEQYF

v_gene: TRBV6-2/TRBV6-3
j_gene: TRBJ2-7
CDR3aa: CASSAIYYEQYF

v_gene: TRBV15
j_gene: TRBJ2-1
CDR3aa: CATSRIQRDWYEQFF

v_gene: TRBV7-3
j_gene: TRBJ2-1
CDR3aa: CASSLLAGGLPEQFF

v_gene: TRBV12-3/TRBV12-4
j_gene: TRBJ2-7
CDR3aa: CASSTRDRSYEQYF

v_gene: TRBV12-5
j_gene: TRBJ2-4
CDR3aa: CASGGTAKNIQYF

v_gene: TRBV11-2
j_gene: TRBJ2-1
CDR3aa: CASSPGRKYNEQFF

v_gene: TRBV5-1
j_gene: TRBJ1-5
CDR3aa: CASSLAQNQPQHF

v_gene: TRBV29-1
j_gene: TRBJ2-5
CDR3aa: CSVGTEETQYF

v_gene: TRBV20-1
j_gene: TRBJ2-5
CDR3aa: CSARDQGTQETQYF

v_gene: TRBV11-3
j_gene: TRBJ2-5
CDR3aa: CASSPSGRYETQYF

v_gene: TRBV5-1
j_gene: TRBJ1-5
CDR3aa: CASSLGGREQPQHF

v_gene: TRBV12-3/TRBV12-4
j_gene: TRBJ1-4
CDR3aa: CASSDGSPHEKLFF

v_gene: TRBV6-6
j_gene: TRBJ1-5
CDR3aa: CASRIREGEPQHF

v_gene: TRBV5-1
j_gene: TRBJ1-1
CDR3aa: CASSVGGGTEAFF

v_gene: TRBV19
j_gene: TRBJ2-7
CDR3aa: CASSLYPGRSYEQYF

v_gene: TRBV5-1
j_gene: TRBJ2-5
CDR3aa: CASNPGVQETQYF

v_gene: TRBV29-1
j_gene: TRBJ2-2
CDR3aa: CSVVSGTGELFF

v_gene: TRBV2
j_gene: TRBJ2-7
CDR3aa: CATLEGRRNEQYF

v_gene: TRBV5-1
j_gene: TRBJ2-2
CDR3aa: CASSITRAGELFF

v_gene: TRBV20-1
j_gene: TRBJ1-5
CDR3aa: CSASLGASSNQPQHF

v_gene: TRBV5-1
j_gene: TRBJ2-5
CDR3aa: CASRWQDQETQYF

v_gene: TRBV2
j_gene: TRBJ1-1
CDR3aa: CTSSEFWGKAFF

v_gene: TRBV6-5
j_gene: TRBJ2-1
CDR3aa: CASFRGNEQFF

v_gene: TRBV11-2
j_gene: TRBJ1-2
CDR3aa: CASSSLSASNYGYTF

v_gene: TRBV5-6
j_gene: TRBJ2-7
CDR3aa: CASSSGTGYEQYF

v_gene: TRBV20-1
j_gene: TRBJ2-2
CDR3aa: CSAREGLGTGELFF

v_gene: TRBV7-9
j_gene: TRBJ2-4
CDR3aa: CVSSRRGGGENIQYF

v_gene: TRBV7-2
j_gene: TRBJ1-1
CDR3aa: CASSLPFVNTEAFF

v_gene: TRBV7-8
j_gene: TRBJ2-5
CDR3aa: CASTRRRNQETQYF

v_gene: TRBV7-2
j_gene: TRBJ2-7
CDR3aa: CASSVSTGDNEQYF

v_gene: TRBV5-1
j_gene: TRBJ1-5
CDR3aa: CASSLAGQGNQPQHF

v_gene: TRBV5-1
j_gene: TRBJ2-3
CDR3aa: CASSLAGGGAVAPDTQYF

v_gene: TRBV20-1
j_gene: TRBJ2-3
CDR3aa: CSVLLAAGTDTQYF

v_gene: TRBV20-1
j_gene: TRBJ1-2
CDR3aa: CSARDQGQGYGYTF

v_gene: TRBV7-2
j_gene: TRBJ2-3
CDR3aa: CASSLEPSGRTDTQYF

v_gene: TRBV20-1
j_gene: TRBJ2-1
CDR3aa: CSASRTDNEQFF

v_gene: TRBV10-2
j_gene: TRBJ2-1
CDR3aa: CASSESLDYNEQFF

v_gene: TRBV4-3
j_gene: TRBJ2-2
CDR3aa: CASSQDPASGSRGELFF

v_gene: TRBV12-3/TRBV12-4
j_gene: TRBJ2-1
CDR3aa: CASRPSGRTVYEQFF

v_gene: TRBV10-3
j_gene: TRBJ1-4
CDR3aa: CATQTGVGEKLFF

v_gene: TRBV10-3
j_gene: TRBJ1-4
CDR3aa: CATKPGGLDREKLFF

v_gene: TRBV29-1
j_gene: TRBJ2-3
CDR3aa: CSVPLTGGVDTQYF

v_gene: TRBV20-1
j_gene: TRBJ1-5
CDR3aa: CSARDWIDQPQHF